The present entry profiles one T cell receptor (beta chain) with its context. PBMCs came from less than 12 ml of fresh peripheral blood. These data come from a study of Graves' ophthalmopathy and Graves' hyperthyroidism. V was cut by 3 bases and J by 6 bases, with 11 bases left in between. CDR3 length: 13 residues. Transcripts of RNA were the source for amplifying TCR beta CDR3 regions. RT-PCR with HTBI primers came first, then second-round multiplex PCR. TCRdb passed the multiplex PCR reads through MiXCR, listing each CDR3 protein once. The repertoire holds a few hundred thousand distinct CDR3 sequences, with 15% as singletons.

The V and J genes are TRBV12-3 or TRBV12-4 and TRBJ1-1; D remains ambiguous. The TCR was taken from a woman aged 18 to 35 with stable Graves' hyperthyroidism. Sequenced sample: peripheral blood. CDR3 sequence reads: CASSFRATAEAFF. CDR3 bases: TGTGCCAGCAGTTTTCGCGCGACCGCTGAAGCTTTCTTT.